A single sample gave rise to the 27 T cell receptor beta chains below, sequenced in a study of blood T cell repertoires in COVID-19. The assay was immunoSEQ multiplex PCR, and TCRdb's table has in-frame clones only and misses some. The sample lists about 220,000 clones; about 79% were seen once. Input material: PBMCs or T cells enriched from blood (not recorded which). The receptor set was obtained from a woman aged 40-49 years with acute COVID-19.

CDR3 DNA: TGTGCCAGCAGCTTAGTCTGGCCAGACTACGAGCAGTACTTC. Translating gives CASSLVWPDYEQYF. The rearrangement joins TRBV7-9 to TRBJ2-7; D gene ambiguous. This CDR3 spans 14 amino acids. From germline, CDR1 is SEHNR and CDR2 FQNEAQ (reference sequence). Trimming took 1 base from V and 3 from J, leaving 10 bases between them.

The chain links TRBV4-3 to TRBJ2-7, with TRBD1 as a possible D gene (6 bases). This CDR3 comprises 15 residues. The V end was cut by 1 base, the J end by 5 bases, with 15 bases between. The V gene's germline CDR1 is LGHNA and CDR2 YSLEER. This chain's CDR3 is CASSQVGPRGDEQYF. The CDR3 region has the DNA TGCGCCAGCAGCCAAGTTGGCCCCAGGGGCGACGAGCAGTACTTC.

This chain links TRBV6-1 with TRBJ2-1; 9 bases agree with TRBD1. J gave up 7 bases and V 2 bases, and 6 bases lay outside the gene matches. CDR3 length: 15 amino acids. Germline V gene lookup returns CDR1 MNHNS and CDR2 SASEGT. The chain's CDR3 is CASSEQDRGPNEQFF. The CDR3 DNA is TGTGCCAGCAGTGAACAGGACAGGGGCCCAAATGAGCAGTTCTTC.

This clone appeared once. Here the CDR3 reads CASSEAGPGYEQYF. DNA of the CDR3: TGTGCCAGCAGTGAAGCGGGGCCAGGCTACGAGCAGTACTTC. The chain is built from TRBV5-4 and TRBJ2-7; 7 bases fit TRBD2. J was trimmed by 3 bases and V by 5 bases; bases with no gene match: 8. CDR1 SGHNT and CDR2 YYREEE come from the germline V gene (reference sequence). The CDR3 runs to 14 residues.

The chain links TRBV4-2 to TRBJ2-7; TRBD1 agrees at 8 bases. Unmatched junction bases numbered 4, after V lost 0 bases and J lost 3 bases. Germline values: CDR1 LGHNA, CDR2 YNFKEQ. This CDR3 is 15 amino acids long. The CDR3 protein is CASSQDLDRVYEQYF. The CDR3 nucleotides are TGTGCCAGCAGCCAAGATCTGGACAGGGTCTACGAGCAGTACTTC.

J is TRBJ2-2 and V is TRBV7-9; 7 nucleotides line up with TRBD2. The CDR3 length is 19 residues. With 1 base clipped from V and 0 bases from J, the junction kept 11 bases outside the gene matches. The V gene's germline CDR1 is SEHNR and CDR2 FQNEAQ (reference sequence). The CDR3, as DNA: TGTGCCAGCAGCTTAGGTACCCCCTGGGCGGGGGCGAACACCGGGGAGCTGTTTTTT. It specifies CASSLGTPWAGANTGELFF. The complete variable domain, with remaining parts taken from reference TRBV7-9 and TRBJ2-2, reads DTGVSQNPRHKITKRGQNVTFRCDPISEHNRLYWYRQTLGQGPEFLTYFQNEAQLEKSRLLSDRFSAERPKGSFSTLEIQRTEQGDSAMYLCASSLGTPWAGANTGELFFGEGSRLTVL.

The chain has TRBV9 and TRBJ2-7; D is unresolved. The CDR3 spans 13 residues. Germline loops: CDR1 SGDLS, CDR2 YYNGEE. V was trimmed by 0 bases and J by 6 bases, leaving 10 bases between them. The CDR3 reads CASSVGGGSEQYF. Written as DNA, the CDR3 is TGTGCCAGCAGCGTAGGAGGCGGTTCCGAGCAGTACTTC.

The CDR3 region has the DNA TGTGCCAGCAGGCAGTCCACAGATACGCAGTATTTT. Translating it yields CASRQSTDTQYF. V is TRBV25-1 and J is TRBJ2-3; D gene unclear. V was cut by 6 bases and J by 2 bases, with 6 bases left in between. There are 12 residues in the CDR3. Per germline, CDR1 MGHDK and CDR2 SYGVNS.

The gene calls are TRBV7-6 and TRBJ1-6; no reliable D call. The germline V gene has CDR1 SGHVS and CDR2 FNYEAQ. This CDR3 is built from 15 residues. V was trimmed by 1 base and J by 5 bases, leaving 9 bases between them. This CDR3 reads CASSLESQDNSPLHF. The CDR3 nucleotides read TGTGCCAGCAGCTTAGAGTCACAAGATAATTCACCCCTCCACTTT.

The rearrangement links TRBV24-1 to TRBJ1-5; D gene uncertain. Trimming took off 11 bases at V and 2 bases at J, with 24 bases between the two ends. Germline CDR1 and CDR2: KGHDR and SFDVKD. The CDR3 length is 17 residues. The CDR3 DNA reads TGTGCCAAAAAGTTGCCCGTGTCTCGGCAGGGCAATCAGCCCCAGCATTTT. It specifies CAKKLPVSRQGNQPQHF.

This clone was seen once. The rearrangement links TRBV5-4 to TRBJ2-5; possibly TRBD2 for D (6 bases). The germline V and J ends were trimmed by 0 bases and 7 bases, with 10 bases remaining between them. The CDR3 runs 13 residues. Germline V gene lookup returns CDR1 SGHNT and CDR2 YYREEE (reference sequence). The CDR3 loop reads CASSLVGGGTQYF. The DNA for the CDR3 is TGTGCCAGCAGCTTGGTCGGGGGAGGGACCCAGTACTTC.

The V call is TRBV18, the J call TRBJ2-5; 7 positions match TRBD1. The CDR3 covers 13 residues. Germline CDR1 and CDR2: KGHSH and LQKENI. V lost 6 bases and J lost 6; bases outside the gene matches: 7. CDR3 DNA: TGTGCCAGCTCGCTAGGGACAGAGAAGACCCAGTACTTC. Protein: CASSLGTEKTQYF.

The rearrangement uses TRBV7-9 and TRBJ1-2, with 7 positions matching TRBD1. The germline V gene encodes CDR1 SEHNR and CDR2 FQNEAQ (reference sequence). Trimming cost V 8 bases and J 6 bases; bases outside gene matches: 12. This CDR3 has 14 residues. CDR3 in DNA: TGTGCCAGCGGCCCTTCCACAGGGGCTGATGGCTACACCTTC. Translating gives CASGPSTGADGYTF.

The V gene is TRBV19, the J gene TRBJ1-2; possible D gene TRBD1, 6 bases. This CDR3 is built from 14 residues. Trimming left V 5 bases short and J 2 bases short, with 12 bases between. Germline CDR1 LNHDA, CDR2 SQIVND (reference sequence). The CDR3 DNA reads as TGTGCCAGTAGTGACGGACAGACAAACTATGGCTACACCTTC. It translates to CASSDGQTNYGYTF.

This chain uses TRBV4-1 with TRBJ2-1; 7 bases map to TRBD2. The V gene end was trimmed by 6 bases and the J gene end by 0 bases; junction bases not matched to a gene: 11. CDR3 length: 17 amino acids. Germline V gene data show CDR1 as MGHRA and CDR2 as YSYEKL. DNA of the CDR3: TGCGCCAGCAGGTCCCCTAACCAGCGGGGCTCCTACAATGAGCAGTTCTTC. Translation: CASRSPNQRGSYNEQFF.

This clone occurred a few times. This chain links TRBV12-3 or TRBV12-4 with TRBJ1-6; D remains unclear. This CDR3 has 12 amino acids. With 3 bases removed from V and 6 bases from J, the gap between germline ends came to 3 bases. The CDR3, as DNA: TGTGCCAGCAGTTTCCGTAATTCACCCCTCCACTTT. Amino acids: CASSFRNSPLHF.

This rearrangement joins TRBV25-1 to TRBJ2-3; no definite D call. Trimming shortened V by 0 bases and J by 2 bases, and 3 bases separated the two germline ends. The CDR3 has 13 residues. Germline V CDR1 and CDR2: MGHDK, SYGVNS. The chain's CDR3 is CASSEYSTDTQYF. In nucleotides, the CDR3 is TGTGCCAGCAGTGAATACTCCACAGATACGCAGTATTTT.

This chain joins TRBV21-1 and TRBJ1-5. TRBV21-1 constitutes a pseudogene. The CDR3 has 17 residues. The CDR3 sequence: CASRGHGSLFSNQPQHF. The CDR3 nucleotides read TGTGCCAGCCGAGGGCACGGGAGCCTCTTTAGCAATCAGCCCCAGCATTTT.

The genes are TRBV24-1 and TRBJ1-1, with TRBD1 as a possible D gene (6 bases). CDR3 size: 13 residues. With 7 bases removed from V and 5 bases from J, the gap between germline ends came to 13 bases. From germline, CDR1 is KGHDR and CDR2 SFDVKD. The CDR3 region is CATSNPRGTEAFF. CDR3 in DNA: TGTGCCACCAGCAATCCTAGGGGGACTGAAGCTTTCTTT.

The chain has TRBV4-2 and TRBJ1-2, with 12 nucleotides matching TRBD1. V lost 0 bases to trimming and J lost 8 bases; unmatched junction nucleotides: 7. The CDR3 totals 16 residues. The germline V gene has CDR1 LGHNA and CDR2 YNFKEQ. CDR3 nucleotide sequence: TGTGCCAGCAGCCAAGAAGGGGGACAGGGGGCGCGCGGCTACACCTTC. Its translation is CASSQEGGQGARGYTF.

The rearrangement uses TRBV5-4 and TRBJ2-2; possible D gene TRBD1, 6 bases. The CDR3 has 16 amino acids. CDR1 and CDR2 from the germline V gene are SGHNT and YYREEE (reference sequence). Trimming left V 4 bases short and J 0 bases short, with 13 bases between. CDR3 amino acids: CASSQGHPTNTGELFF. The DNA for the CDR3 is TGTGCCAGCAGCCAGGGACACCCAACGAACACCGGGGAGCTGTTTTTT.

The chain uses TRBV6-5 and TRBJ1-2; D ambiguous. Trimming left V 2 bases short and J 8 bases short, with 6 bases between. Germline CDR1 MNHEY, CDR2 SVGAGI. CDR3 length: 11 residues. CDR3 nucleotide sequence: TGTGCCAGCAGTTACAATTCGGGCTACACCTTC. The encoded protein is CASSYNSGYTF.

The CDR3 DNA reads TGTGCCAGCAGCCCGACAGGGCTTTCGGGAAACACCATATATTTT. Its translation is CASSPTGLSGNTIYF. The chain has TRBV28 and TRBJ1-3, with 7 bases lining up with TRBD1. Germline V gives CDR1 MDHEN, CDR2 SYDVKM. The J segment lost 4 bases and the V segment lost 6 bases, leaving 9 bases of the junction unmatched. This CDR3 comprises 15 residues.

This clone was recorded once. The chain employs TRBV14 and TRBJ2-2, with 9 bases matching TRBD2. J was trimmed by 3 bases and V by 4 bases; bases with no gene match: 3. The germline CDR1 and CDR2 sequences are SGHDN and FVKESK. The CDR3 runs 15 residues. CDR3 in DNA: TGTGCCAGCAGCCGTAGCGGGAGAGACACCGGGGAGCTGTTTTTT. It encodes CASSRSGRDTGELFF. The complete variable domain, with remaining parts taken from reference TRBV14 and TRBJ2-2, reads EAGVTQFPSHSVIEKGQTVTLRCDPISGHDNLYWYRRVMGKEIKFLLHFVKESKQDESGMPNNRFLAERTGGTYSTLKVQPAELEDSGVYFCASSRSGRDTGELFFGEGSRLTVL.

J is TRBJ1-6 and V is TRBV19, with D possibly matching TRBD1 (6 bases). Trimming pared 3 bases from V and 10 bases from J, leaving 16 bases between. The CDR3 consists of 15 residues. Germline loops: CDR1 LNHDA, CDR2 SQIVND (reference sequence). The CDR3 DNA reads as TGTGCCAGTAGTATCGAGTGGGACACGGGGTCACCCCTCCACTTT. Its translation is CASSIEWDTGSPLHF.

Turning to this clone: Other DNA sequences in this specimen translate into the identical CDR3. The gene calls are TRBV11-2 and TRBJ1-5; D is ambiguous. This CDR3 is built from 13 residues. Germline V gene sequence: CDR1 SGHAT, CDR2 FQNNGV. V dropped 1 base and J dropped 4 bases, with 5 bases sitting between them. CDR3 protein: CASSLGQNQPQHF. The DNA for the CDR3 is TGTGCCAGCAGCTTAGGTCAAAATCAGCCCCAGCATTTT.

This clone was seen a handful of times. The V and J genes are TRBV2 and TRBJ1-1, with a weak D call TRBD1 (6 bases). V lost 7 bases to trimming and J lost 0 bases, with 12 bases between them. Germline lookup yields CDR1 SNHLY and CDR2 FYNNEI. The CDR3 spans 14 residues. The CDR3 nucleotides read TGTGCCAGCACACGACAGGCGATGAACACTGAAGCTTTCTTT. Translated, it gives CASTRQAMNTEAFF.